These 2 T cell receptor beta chains originate from one sample sequenced in a study of T cell changes during pregnancy in multiple sclerosis (dated 2019 in TCRdb). Receptors were amplified or captured by the immunoSEQ multiplex PCR assay. Drawn from immuneACCESS, this table holds only the in-frame rearrangements with V and J called that TCRdb kept. Clones are partly lost; checked studies trace under half to an unresolved V gene and leave the rest unexplained. This sample gives about 62,000 clones in total; nearly 90% of them show up just once. The ten largest clones add up to 2.5% to 3% of the sample. The input for sequencing was peripheral blood, taken in the first trimester of pregnancy. The source of these receptors is a female donor with multiple sclerosis, enrolled in a pregnancy study.

The rearrangement uses TRBV7-3 and TRBJ1-2, with a tentative D call TRBD1 (6 bases). Germline lookup yields CDR1 SGHTA and CDR2 FQGTGA. The V gene lost 2 bases and the J gene lost 8 bases, with 21 bases spanning the gap. This CDR3 has 16 residues. CDR3 sequence reads: CASSLGGIRGDQGYTF. The CDR3 nucleotides are TGTGCCAGCAGCTTAGGGGGAATCAGGGGTGATCAAGGCTACACCTTC. Full variable domain (remainder filled in from reference TRBV7-3 and TRBJ1-2): GAGVSQTPSNKVTEKGKYVELRCDPISGHTALYWYRQSLGQGPEFLIYFQGTGAADDSGLPNDRFFAVRPEGSVSTLKIQRTERGDSAVYLCASSLGGIRGDQGYTFGSGTRLTVV.

In this sample, this clone turned up once. This chain uses TRBV7-2 with TRBJ2-7; TRBD1 is a possible D gene (5 bases). CDR3 length: 13 residues. The V gene's germline CDR1 is SGHTA and CDR2 FQGNSA. V lost 5 bases, J lost 3 bases, and 11 bases lay in between. This CDR3 is CASSHDRDYEQYF. The DNA for the CDR3 is TGTGCCAGCAGCCATGACAGAGACTACGAGCAGTACTTC.